These 7 T cell receptor beta chains originate from one sample sequenced in a study of cytomegalovirus exposure and HLA in healthy donors. The PCR contained 60 Vbeta and 13 Jbeta primers. The repertoire was sequenced with immunoSEQ multiplex PCR; TCRdb's copy has only in-frame clones and lacks some. The sample has under 200,000 clones, around four fifths seen once. Sequencing was performed on PBMCs. These receptor sequences come from a woman aged 50 to 65 in good health and CMV-seronegative.

V and J are TRBV4-2 and TRBJ2-4; 13 bases line up with TRBD2. The germline V gene has CDR1 LGHNA and CDR2 YNFKEQ. The V gene end was trimmed by 0 bases and the J gene end by 0 bases; junction bases not matched to a gene: 8. The CDR3 has 20 amino acids. CDR3 in amino acids: CASSQERTSGGGGAKNIQYF. DNA of the CDR3: TGTGCCAGCAGCCAAGAACGGACTAGCGGGGGAGGGGGAGCCAAAAACATTCAGTACTTC.

This chain uses TRBV6-5 with TRBJ2-7, with 8 bases lining up with TRBD1. After removal of 2 bases from V and 3 bases from J, the junction contained 6 bases not matched to a gene. Germline V gene sequence: CDR1 MNHEY, CDR2 SVGAGI. CDR3 size: 15 residues. The DNA of the CDR3 is TGTGCCAGCAGTTACGAGACAGGGGAGTACTACGAGCAGTACTTC. Translation gives CASSYETGEYYEQYF.

The chain uses TRBV19 and TRBJ1-1, with 7 bases lining up with TRBD1. The V gene's germline CDR1 is LNHDA and CDR2 SQIVND (reference sequence). This CDR3 has 17 residues. V dropped 4 bases and J dropped 3; count of bases not matched to a gene: 14. In DNA form, the CDR3 reads TGTGCCAGTAGTAGGGGAATGGATGGGACAGTTCACACTGAAGCTTTCTTT. This translates into CASSRGMDGTVHTEAFF. Filled out from reference TRBV19 and TRBJ1-1, the complete variable domain reads DGGITQSPKYLFRKEGQNVTLSCEQNLNHDAMYWYRQDPGQGLRLIYYSQIVNDFQKGDIAEGYSVSREKKESFPLTVTSAQKNPTAFYLCASSRGMDGTVHTEAFFGQGTRLTVV.

The rearrangement uses TRBV15 and TRBJ2-2, with 11 bases aligning to TRBD2. Germline V lookup: CDR1 LNHNV, CDR2 YYDKDF (reference sequence). The V and J ends lost 5 bases and 6 bases, in that order; junction bases with no gene match: 5. The CDR3 has 15 amino acids. The CDR3: CATSSKTSGAGELFF. The CDR3 bases are TGTGCCACCAGCTCCAAGACTAGCGGGGCCGGGGAGCTGTTTTTT.

This clone was observed once. V usage is TRBV7-3 and J usage is TRBJ2-3; D remains unclear. The CDR3 has 12 residues. V shed 5 bases and J shed 5 bases, with 8 bases lying between them. CDR1 and CDR2 (germline): SGHTA, FQGTGA. The DNA of the CDR3 is TGTGCCAGCAGCCCGCCGGGAGATACGCAGTATTTT. Translated: CASSPPGDTQYF.

This clone was found once. The chain couples TRBV28 to TRBJ2-7; 13 bases map to TRBD2. Trimming removed 5 bases from V and 3 bases from J; junction bases left unmatched: 4. The CDR3 consists of 15 residues. The germline gives CDR1 MDHEN, CDR2 SYDVKM. The CDR3 nucleotides are TGTGCCAGCAGTCCAGGGACTAGCGGGAACTACGAGCAGTACTTC. Protein: CASSPGTSGNYEQYF.

The chain couples TRBV6-4 to TRBJ2-2; perhaps TRBD1 as D (6 bases). From germline, CDR1 is MRHNA and CDR2 SNTAGT. The CDR3 length is 12 residues. The V end lost 10 bases, the J end lost 6 bases, and 12 bases lay between the germline ends. The chain's CDR3 is CATCTGSGELFF. DNA for the CDR3: TGTGCCACTTGTACAGGGTCCGGGGAGCTGTTTTTT.